This TCR beta chain was captured by sequencing in a study of OX40 agonist ivuxolimab in advanced cancers. For the wider study: Ivuxolimab was a fully human IgG2 agonistic monoclonal antibody targeting the costimulatory receptor OX40 (CD134). Intravenous ivuxolimab was administered to patients every 2 weeks at six dose levels: 0.01, 0.1, 0.3, 1.5, 3 and 10 mg/kg. Among the roughly 50 dose-escalation patients, 19 had hepatocellular carcinoma, roughly 15 melanoma, 9 renal cell carcinoma and 9 head and neck cancer. A male proportion of 75% to 85% and a mean age of 60 years, ranging from about 20 to 80, were recorded for the dose-escalation cohort. Patients were allowed to have had prior anti-PD-1, anti-PD-L1 or anti-CTLA-4 therapy, and approximately 41% of the dose-escalation patients had previously received checkpoint inhibitors. Partial responses occurred in three dose-escalation patients, of whom one had hepatocellular carcinoma and two had cutaneous melanoma. The point of sequencing TCRbeta in the periphery was to test whether ivuxolimab changed TCR sequence diversity and drove clonal T-cell expansion. The paper covers the monotherapy dose-escalation part of the phase I ivuxolimab trial, which included N = 52 patients.

CDR1 and CDR2 are drawn from the germline V gene: KGHSH, LQKENI. From the cysteine through the phenylalanine, the CDR3 covers 13 amino acids. The sequence is cut down to CDR3 DNA, 39 bases in frame from base 1. Trimming costs V 3 bases and J 4 bases, and their ends lie 7 bases apart. Patients with autoimmune disease history or receiving systemic immunosuppression were excluded from the trial. Peripheral blood for TCR sequencing was collected from all dose cohorts at baseline, on cycle 4 day 1, and on cycle 7 day 1. The samples were taken from a phase I, first-in-human, multicenter, open-label dose-escalation trial of ivuxolimab. Adults with locally advanced or metastatic melanoma, renal cell carcinoma, hepatocellular carcinoma or head and neck squamous cell carcinoma were enrolled in the trial. Before TCR sequencing, CD4+ T cells and CD8+ T cells were sorted from peripheral blood as separate populations.

Remarks on this clone: Its antigen target is currently unknown. Per-base quality was not reported, and no clone a single base away is much larger than it.

To sequence the TCRbeta CDR3 region, genomic DNA was isolated from the sorted cells. The immunoSEQ Assay was used for sequencing of TCRbeta CDR3 regions. TCRdb holds this immuneACCESS table with in-frame rearrangements only. Some clones are missing; in checked studies, unresolved V genes explain under half, and the rest has no known cause. Across this sample there are some 65,000 clones, with 87% seen only once. The top ten clonotypes cover 2.5% to 3% of the sample. General findings and caveats noted by the study authors: Low levels of normalized T-cell clonal expansion were also seen in some patients who did not respond. In the 0.1-3.0 mg/kg groups, partial responders were among the patients with the lowest normalized peripheral clonal expansion, particularly in CD8+ T cells. The antigen specificity of the clonally expanded peripheral T cells was not determined. Clonal expansion of both CD4+ and CD8+ blood T cells was observed from baseline to week 6 at doses 0.1 to 3.0 mg/kg. After ivuxolimab, expanded clones were on average more numerous among CD8+ T cells than among CD4+ T cells.

The receptor's source is an adult with an advanced solid tumor such as melanoma, head and neck, liver or kidney cancer. The material sequenced was CD4+ or CD8+ T cells sorted from blood, taken in a trial of the OX40 agonist ivuxolimab. The V and J segments used are TRBV18 and TRBJ1-3, with no D gene named confidently. CDR3 reads: CASSPGKGNTIYF. In nucleotides, the sequence is TGTGCCAGCTCACCGGGGAAGGGAAACACCATATATTTT.